These 27 T cell receptor beta chains were sequenced from one sample in a study of identical twins. From the 5' RACE reads, TCRdb called clonotypes with MiXCR, one entry per CDR3 protein. The table includes hundreds of thousands of distinct CDR3 sequences, under 9.5% detected once. The sample also formed part of further work on yellow fever vaccine responses in identical twins.

The sequencing sample was made of memory (CD45RO+) T cells sorted from blood. These receptors were taken from a woman aged 18-35 years in good health.

The J gene is TRBJ2-7, the V gene TRBV6-5; 11 nucleotides line up with TRBD1. CDR1 and CDR2 from the germline V gene are MNHEY and SVGAGI. Germline trimming cut 4 bases from V and 4 bases from J; bases unmatched to any gene: 3. The CDR3 is made up of 14 amino acids. This CDR3 reads CASSSDRGRYEQYF. The CDR3 bases are TGTGCCAGCAGTTCGGACAGGGGGCGGTACGAGCAGTACTTC.

The table lists this clonotype with many counts. The chain joins TRBV5-5 to TRBJ1-3; D unresolved. The CDR3 has 14 amino acids. Trimming stripped 4 bases from V and 0 bases from J, with 8 bases between. Germline lookup yields CDR1 SGHKS and CDR2 YYEKEE (reference sequence). This chain's CDR3 is CASSQTSSGNTIYF. The CDR3 region has the DNA TGTGCCAGCAGCCAGACGAGCTCTGGAAACACCATATATTTT.

The chain's CDR3 is CSATGRAGETQYF. The DNA for the CDR3 is TGCAGTGCTACCGGGAGGGCCGGAGAGACCCAGTACTTC. This sequence joins TRBV20-1 and TRBJ2-5; the match to TRBD2 covers 8 bases. With V trimmed by 4 bases and J by 4 bases, 5 bases remained unmatched. Germline-derived CDR1 and CDR2 are DFQATT and SNEGSKA (reference sequence). This CDR3 contains 13 residues.

This clonotype showed up just a few times. The J gene is TRBJ2-1, the V gene TRBV4-2; 9 nucleotides match TRBD2. V lost 0 bases to trimming and J lost 3 bases; unmatched junction nucleotides: 6. The CDR3 is made up of 17 amino acids. Germline V gene sequence: CDR1 LGHNA, CDR2 YNFKEQ. CDR3 DNA sequence: TGTGCCAGCAGCCAAGAGGTGGCGGGGGGGCGCTACAATGAGCAGTTCTTC. Translation: CASSQEVAGGRYNEQFF.

In its sample, this clonotype was seen a few times. The chain couples TRBV7-2 to TRBJ2-1; 9 bases are a match to TRBD2. The germline CDR1 and CDR2 sequences are SGHTA and FQGNSA. V shed 3 bases and J 10 bases; nucleotides not matched to a gene: 1. The CDR3 has 12 residues. CDR3 nucleotide sequence: TGTGCCAGCAGCTTCCTAGCGGGAGAGCAGTTCTTC. As protein: CASSFLAGEQFF.

The chain combines TRBV28 with TRBJ2-7, with D possibly matching TRBD1 (6 bases). This CDR3 is 12 amino acids long. Per germline, CDR1 MDHEN and CDR2 SYDVKM. Trimming took 6 bases from V and 5 from J, leaving 11 bases between them. CDR3 region: CASSTHRDEQYV. The DNA of the CDR3 is TGTGCCAGCAGCACTCACAGGGACGAGCAGTACGTC.

This clonotype has a count of ten or more. The chain is built from TRBV6-1 and TRBJ2-1; 7 nucleotides match TRBD1. The germline V gene has CDR1 MNHNS and CDR2 SASEGT. This CDR3 is built from 13 residues. V was pared by 8 bases and J by 3 bases, with 4 bases of the junction left unmatched. CDR3 nucleotide sequence: TGTGCCAGCCCGGGACAGAACTACAATGAGCAGTTCTTC. It translates to CASPGQNYNEQFF.

CDR3 nucleotide sequence: TGTGCCAGCAGATCTTACGGGAGTGGCGAGCAGTACTTC. Translation: CASRSYGSGEQYF. This chain connects TRBV27 to TRBJ2-7; D is perhaps TRBD2 (6 bases). The CDR3 is 13 amino acids. In germline, CDR1 is MNHEY, CDR2 SMNVEV (reference sequence). V lost 6 bases to trimming and J lost 6 bases, with 15 bases between them.

In its sample, this clonotype was seen many times. This chain connects TRBV28 to TRBJ2-1; 12 bases are a match to TRBD2. The CDR3 is made up of 19 amino acids. With V trimmed by 2 bases and J by 6 bases, 14 bases remained unmatched. CDR1 and CDR2 (germline): MDHEN, SYDVKM. This CDR3 reads CASSLMGLAGAEGSNEQFF. The CDR3 nucleotides read TGTGCCAGCAGTTTAATGGGACTAGCGGGTGCCGAGGGATCCAATGAGCAGTTCTTC.

In its sample, this clonotype was seen many times. J is TRBJ1-3 and V is TRBV7-2; possible D gene TRBD1, 6 bases. Trimming pared 6 bases from V and 0 bases from J, leaving 15 bases between. Germline V lookup: CDR1 SGHTA, CDR2 FQGNSA. CDR3 length: 16 amino acids. CDR3 sequence (DNA): TGTGCCAGCAGTGGGGGACAACGAGTCTCTGGAAACACCATATATTTT. This encodes CASSGGQRVSGNTIYF.

The chain joins TRBV19 to TRBJ2-2; D perhaps matches TRBD2 (6 bases). The V end lost 6 bases, the J end lost 7 bases, and 18 bases lay between the germline ends. Germline CDR1 and CDR2: LNHDA and SQIVND (reference sequence). The CDR3 covers 15 residues. The CDR3 loop reads CASRGGEMDVGELFF. The CDR3 region has the DNA TGTGCCAGTAGGGGGGGTGAAATGGACGTCGGGGAGCTGTTTTTT.

The chain recombines TRBV28 with TRBJ1-1; no definite D call. CDR3 length: 13 residues. The V end was cut by 2 bases, the J end by 1 base, with 5 bases between. Germline lookup yields CDR1 MDHEN and CDR2 SYDVKM. The CDR3 protein is CASSLLQNTEAFF. The DNA for the CDR3 is TGTGCCAGCAGTTTACTACAGAACACTGAAGCTTTCTTT.

The gene calls are TRBV5-6 and TRBJ2-3; tentatively, D is TRBD2 (5 bases). Trimming removed 2 bases from V and 6 bases from J, with 16 bases in between. This CDR3 region has 15 residues. CDR1 is SGHDT, CDR2 YYEEEE, per germline. The CDR3 sequence: CASSFTPGLGDTQYF. Here the CDR3 DNA reads TGTGCCAGCAGCTTCACCCCGGGGTTAGGGGATACGCAGTATTTT.

The chain recombines TRBV20-1 with TRBJ2-4; possible D gene TRBD2, 6 bases. V lost 3 bases and J 0 bases, leaving 12 bases between the germline ends. The CDR3 contains 15 residues. Germline loops: CDR1 DFQATT, CDR2 SNEGSKA (reference sequence). The DNA of the CDR3 is TGCAGTGCTAGTGGAGGGACCCTAGCCAAAAACATTCAGTACTTC. Its translation is CSASGGTLAKNIQYF.

There are many counts of this clonotype. The V call is TRBV12-3 or TRBV12-4, the J call TRBJ1-6, with 7 bases identical to TRBD1. V gave up 1 base and J gave up 9 bases; unmatched junction bases: 3. CDR3 size: 14 residues. For the CDR3, the DNA is TGTGCCAGCAGTTTAGGGGCAGGGGGTTCACCCCTCCACTTT. Protein: CASSLGAGGSPLHF.

This clonotype showed up just a few times. CDR3 sequence: CASSLGGSLASTDTQYF. CDR3 nucleotides: TGTGCCAGCAGCTTGGGTGGCAGCCTTGCTAGCACAGATACGCAGTATTTT. This chain uses TRBV5-5 with TRBJ2-3; D not resolved. The CDR3 is made up of 17 amino acids. In germline, CDR1 is SGHKS, CDR2 YYEKEE (reference sequence). V shed 0 bases and J shed 0 bases, with 14 bases lying between them.

On this clonotype itself: A junction boundary mismatches the germline segment, possibly from a read error. The gene calls are TRBV2 and TRBJ2-4; 14 nucleotides match TRBD2. From germline, CDR1 is SNHLY and CDR2 FYNNEI. The CDR3 covers 13 residues. The CDR3 DNA is TGTGCCAGCTCGGGACTAGCGGGGGACCCGGAGAACTTC. Translation gives CASSGLAGDPENF.

This clonotype has ten or more counts. The gene calls are TRBV5-5 and TRBJ2-1; D unclear. CDR1 is SGHKS and CDR2 is YYEKEE in the germline V gene (reference sequence). The CDR3 has 13 amino acids. The V gene lost 1 base and the J gene lost 2 bases, with 4 bases spanning the gap. This CDR3 is CASSLLTYNEQFF. The DNA for the CDR3 is TGTGCCAGCAGCTTGCTCACCTACAATGAGCAGTTCTTC.

In this sample, this clonotype turned up a few times. This chain joins TRBV7-8 and TRBJ2-7, with 9 positions matching TRBD1. The trim removed 6 bases at V and 7 bases at J, leaving 7 bases unmatched. The CDR3 length is 13 residues. The germline V gene has CDR1 SGHVS and CDR2 FQNEAQ. CDR3: CASRATGGLEQYF. The CDR3 coding sequence is TGTGCCAGCAGGGCGACAGGGGGGCTGGAGCAGTACTTC.

V and J are TRBV10-3 and TRBJ2-5; D remains ambiguous. The CDR3 consists of 15 residues. The V gene lost 3 bases and the J gene lost 2 bases, with 13 bases spanning the gap. Germline V gene lookup returns CDR1 ENHRY and CDR2 SYGVKD. The DNA of the CDR3 is TGTGCCATCAGTGATTTTAAGGGTAGGCAAGAGACCCAGTACTTC. Its protein is CAISDFKGRQETQYF.

V gene TRBV5-4 combines with J gene TRBJ2-1; 7 bases are shared with TRBD2. Germline V gene lookup returns CDR1 SGHNT and CDR2 YYREEE (reference sequence). The CDR3 consists of 15 residues. Losses at the gene ends were 2 bases for V and 4 bases for J; bases not matched to a gene: 6. The DNA of the CDR3 is TGTGCCAGCAGCTTTTGGGGAGGGGAATACAATGAGCAGTTCTTC. As protein: CASSFWGGEYNEQFF.

This clonotype was found many times. V gene TRBV5-1 combines with J gene TRBJ1-6; D uncertain. The germline CDR1 and CDR2 sequences are SGHRS and YFSETQ. The CDR3 loop spans 12 amino acids. Trimming pared 0 bases from V and 5 bases from J, leaving 0 bases between. Here the CDR3 DNA reads TGCGCCAGCAGCTTGGATAATTCACCCCTCCACTTT. This gives the protein CASSLDNSPLHF.

This clonotype was counted a few times. This chain joins TRBV6-1 and TRBJ2-7; 11 bases line up with TRBD2. Trimming at V came to 6 bases and at J to 1 base, leaving 5 bases not matched to a gene. This CDR3 is built from 15 residues. From germline, CDR1 is MNHNS and CDR2 SASEGT. CDR3 region: CASRGLAGSSYEQYF. In DNA form, the CDR3 reads TGTGCCAGCAGAGGACTAGCGGGCAGTTCCTACGAGCAGTACTTC.

In its sample, this clonotype was seen many times. The chain carries TRBV3-1 and TRBJ2-5; 9 bases map to TRBD1. Germline lookup yields CDR1 LGHDT and CDR2 YNNKEL (reference sequence). Trimming at V came to 6 bases and at J to 5 bases, leaving 4 bases not matched to a gene. This CDR3 spans 13 amino acids. This CDR3 reads CASRDRGRETQYF. CDR3 sequence (DNA): TGTGCCAGCAGGGACAGGGGTCGGGAGACCCAGTACTTC.

This clonotype was counted ten times or more. This chain uses TRBV25-1 with TRBJ2-5; the D gene is possibly TRBD1 (5 bases). This CDR3 comprises 13 residues. V lost 8 bases, J lost 4 bases, and 14 bases lay in between. Germline lookup yields CDR1 MGHDK and CDR2 SYGVNS. DNA of the CDR3: TGTGCCAGCGGAAGACAGTCCCCAGAGACCCAGTACTTC. It encodes CASGRQSPETQYF.

This clonotype was recorded a few times. The chain combines TRBV20-1 with TRBJ2-5; 10 nucleotides agree with TRBD2. With V trimmed by 5 bases and J by 1 base, 7 bases remained unmatched. The CDR3 totals 15 residues. Per germline, CDR1 DFQATT and CDR2 SNEGSKA (reference sequence). CDR3 sequence (DNA): TGCAGTGCTCTAGGGGCTAGCGGGAGCCAAGAGACCCAGTACTTC. Its protein product is CSALGASGSQETQYF.

This clonotype was seen at least ten times. The rearrangement uses TRBV10-3 and TRBJ2-5, with D perhaps matching TRBD1 (5 bases). V lost 2 bases to trimming and J lost 2 bases, with 9 bases between them. The CDR3 is 14 amino acids. Germline values: CDR1 ENHRY, CDR2 SYGVKD. The CDR3 nucleotides read TGTGCCATCAGTGAGCGTCAGGGACAAGAGACCCAGTACTTC. Translating gives CAISERQGQETQYF.